The present entry profiles one T cell receptor beta chain with its context. Its antigen is undetermined. Trimming took 6 bases from V and 2 from J; bases not matched to a gene: 6. The length of the CDR3 is 16 residues. Germline values: CDR1 MNHEY, CDR2 SVGAGI. Combining a sample-barcoded 5' primer with a J-beta primer mix, a second PCR ran for roughly 7 to 11 cycles. Carrying 12 random nucleotides, a template-switch adaptor labeled each individual cDNA molecule. TCRdb re-called the 5' RACE reads with MiXCR, one entry per CDR3 protein. The repertoire holds roughly 2 million distinct CDR3 sequences, with around half as singletons. The sample belongs to a study of blood T cells in healthy people across ages. Study-level information: Per two T cells, template switching captured roughly one barcoded beta molecule.

Healthy individuals of Caucasian origin from Russia, aged about 6 to 100, served as donors. Broader study findings: Versus aged donors, long-lived donors had higher diversity and more naive CD4+ cells.

The source is a woman aged 40 to 50 in good health. The source material was blood. This sequence joins TRBV6-5 and TRBJ2-3; 12 bases agree with TRBD2. CDR3 DNA sequence: TGTGCCAGCAGCTACACTAGCGGGGGGCCCACAGATACGCAGTATTTT. Encoded protein: CASSYTSGGPTDTQYF.